The rows below give T cell receptor beta chains drawn from one sample of a study of cytomegalovirus exposure and HLA in healthy donors. The method was immunoSEQ multiplex PCR; TCRdb's version includes in-frame clones alone and lacks a portion of them. Among a few hundred thousand clones listed, about 74% were seen once. Sequences were obtained from PBMCs. The receptors were gathered from a man aged 40-50 years in good health and CMV-seronegative. The conserved cysteine and the conserved F or W are not part of the CDR3 here.

v_call cdr3_aa
TRBV9 ASSLPQVQLPSTGELF
TRBV10-3 AISDREGQY
TRBV25-1 ASSEEGVPSEAF
TRBV2 ASSGGSYNEQF
TRBV7-9 ASSSLSSLADQD
TRBV28 ASIRGGAEKLF
TRBV7-8 ASSLGRSGGYT
TRBV7-8 ASSPYSAGQKNQPQH
TRBV11-2 ASSFRDLNYEQY
TRBV14 ASSPDRGYGYT
TRBV5-1 ASSLGEDTQY
TRBV5-1 ASSLGGGQGGELF
TRBV11-3 ASSFGEETQY
TRBV4-1 ASSRDPQGGVLYGYT
TRBV18 ASSRGQENTEAF
TRBV27 ASSLDKYNEQF
TRBV6-5 ASRSSGRTKTQF
TRBV19 ASNPGLAGLDTQY
TRBV7-2 ASSSTGDYNSPLH
TRBV21-1 ASSKGTSGGASETQY
TRBV7-9 ASSLDGTDRGYNTEAF
TRBV6-6 ASSPSWGGEKLF
TRBV10-2 ASSVRTGPGEQY